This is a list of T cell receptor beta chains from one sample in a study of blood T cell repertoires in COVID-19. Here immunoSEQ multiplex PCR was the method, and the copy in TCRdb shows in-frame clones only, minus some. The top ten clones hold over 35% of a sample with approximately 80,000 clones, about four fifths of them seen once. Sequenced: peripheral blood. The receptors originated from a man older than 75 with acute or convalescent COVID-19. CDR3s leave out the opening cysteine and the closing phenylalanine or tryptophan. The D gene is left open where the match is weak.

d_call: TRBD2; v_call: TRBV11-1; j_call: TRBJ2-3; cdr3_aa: ASSRDYSTDTQY
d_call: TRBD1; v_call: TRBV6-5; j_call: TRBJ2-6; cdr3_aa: ASSSTGGSGANVLT
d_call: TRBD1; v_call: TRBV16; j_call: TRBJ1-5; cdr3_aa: ASSWDSYQPQH
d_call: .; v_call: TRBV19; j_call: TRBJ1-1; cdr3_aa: ASSTGYRVNSEAF
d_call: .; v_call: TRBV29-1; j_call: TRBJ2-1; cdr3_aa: SVVRDNEQF
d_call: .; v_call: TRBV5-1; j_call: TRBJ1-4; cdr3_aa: ASSKGAANEKLF
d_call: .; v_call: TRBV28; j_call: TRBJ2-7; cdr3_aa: ASRSTVTYEQY
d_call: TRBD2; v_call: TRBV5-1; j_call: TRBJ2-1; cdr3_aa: ASSESGSSYNEQF
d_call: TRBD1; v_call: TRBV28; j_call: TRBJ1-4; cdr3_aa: ASSSLTGNNEKLF
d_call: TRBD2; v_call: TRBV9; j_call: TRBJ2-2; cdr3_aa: ASSVAWGGTGELF
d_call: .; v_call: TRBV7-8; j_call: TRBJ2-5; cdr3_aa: ASSLSNTGSATQY
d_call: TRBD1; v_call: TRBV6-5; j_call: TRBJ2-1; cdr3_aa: ASSSSGTGYNEQF
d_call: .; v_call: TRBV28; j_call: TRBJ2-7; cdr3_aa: ASSLTYEQY
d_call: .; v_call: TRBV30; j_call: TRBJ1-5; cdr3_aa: AWSKEVLDQPQH
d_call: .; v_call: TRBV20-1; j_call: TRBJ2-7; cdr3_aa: SAREAYEQY
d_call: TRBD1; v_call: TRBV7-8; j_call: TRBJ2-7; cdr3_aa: ASSFWTGTSPYEQY
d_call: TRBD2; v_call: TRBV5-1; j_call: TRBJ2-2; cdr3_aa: ASSLREGGGELF
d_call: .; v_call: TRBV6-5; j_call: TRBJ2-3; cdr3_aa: ASSYSRSRADTQY
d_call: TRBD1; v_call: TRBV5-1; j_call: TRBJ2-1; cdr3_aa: ASSLHAGGPQYEQF
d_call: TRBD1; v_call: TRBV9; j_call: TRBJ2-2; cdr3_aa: ASMGQTNTGELF
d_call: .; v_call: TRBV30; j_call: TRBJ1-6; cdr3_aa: AWSVLGSNSPLH
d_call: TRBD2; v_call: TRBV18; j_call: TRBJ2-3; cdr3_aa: ASSPEREGGTQY
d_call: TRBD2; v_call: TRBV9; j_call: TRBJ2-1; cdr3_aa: ASSDPVRAGGINNEQF
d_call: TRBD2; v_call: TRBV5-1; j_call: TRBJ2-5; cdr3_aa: ASSREGYPQETQY